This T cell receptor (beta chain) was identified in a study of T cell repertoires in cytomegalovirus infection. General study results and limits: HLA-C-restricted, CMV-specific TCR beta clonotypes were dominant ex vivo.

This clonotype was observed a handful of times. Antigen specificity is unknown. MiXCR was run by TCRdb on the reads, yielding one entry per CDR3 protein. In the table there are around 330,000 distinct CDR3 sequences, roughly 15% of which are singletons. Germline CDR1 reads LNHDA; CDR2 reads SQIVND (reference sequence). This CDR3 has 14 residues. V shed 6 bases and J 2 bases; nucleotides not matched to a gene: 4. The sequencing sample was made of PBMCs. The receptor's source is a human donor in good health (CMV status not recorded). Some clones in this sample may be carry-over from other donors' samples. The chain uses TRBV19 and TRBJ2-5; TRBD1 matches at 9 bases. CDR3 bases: TGTGCCAGTAGCGACAGGGGGATTCAAGAGACCCAGTACTTC. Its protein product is CASSDRGIQETQYF.